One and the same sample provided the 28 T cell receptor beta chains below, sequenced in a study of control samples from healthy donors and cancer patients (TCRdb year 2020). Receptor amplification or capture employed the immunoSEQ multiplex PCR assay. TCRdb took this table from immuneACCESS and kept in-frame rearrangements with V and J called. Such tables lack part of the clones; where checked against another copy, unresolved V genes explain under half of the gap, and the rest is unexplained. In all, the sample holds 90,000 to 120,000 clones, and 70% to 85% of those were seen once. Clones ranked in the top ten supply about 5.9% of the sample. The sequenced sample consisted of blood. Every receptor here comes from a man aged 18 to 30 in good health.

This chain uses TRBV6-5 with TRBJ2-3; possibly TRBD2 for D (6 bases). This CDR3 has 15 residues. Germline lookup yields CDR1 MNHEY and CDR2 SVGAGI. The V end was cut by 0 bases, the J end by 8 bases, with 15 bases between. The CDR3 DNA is TGTGCCAGCAGTTACTCTGGCGGGGTGGGATCTACGCAGTATTTT. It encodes CASSYSGGVGSTQYF.

The DNA of the CDR3 is TGTGCCAGCAGTGAAGACCCCAGGGTCAGGACCGGGGAGCTGTTTTTT. Encoded protein: CASSEDPRVRTGELFF. The chain has TRBV6-1 and TRBJ2-2; D may be TRBD1 (5 bases). V gave up 1 base and J gave up 5 bases, with 14 bases separating them. CDR1 and CDR2 (germline): MNHNS, SASEGT. The CDR3 consists of 16 residues.

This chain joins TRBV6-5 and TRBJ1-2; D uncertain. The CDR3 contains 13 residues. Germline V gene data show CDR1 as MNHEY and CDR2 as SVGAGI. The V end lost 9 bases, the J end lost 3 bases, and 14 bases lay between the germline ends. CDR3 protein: CASKPTLYYGYTF. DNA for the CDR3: TGTGCCAGTAAACCTACGCTATACTATGGCTACACCTTC.

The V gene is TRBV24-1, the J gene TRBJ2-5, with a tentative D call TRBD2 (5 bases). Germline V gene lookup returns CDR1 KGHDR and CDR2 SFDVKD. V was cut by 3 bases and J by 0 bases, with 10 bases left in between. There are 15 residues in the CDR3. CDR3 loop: CATSDPRTYQETQYF. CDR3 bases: TGTGCCACCAGTGATCCCCGGACTTACCAAGAGACCCAGTACTTC.

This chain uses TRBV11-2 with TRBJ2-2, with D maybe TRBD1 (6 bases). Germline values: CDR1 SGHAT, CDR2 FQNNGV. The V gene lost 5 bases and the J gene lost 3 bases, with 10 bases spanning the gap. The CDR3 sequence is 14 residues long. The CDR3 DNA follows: TGTGCCAGCAGCGTCCGACAGGACACCGGGGAGCTGTTTTTT. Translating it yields CASSVRQDTGELFF.

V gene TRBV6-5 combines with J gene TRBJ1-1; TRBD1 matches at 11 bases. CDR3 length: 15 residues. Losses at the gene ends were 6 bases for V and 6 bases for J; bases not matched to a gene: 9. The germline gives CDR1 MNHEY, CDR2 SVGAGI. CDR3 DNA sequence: TGTGCCAGCAGGCCCCGGGACAGGGGGATCGCTGAAGCTTTCTTT. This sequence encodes CASRPRDRGIAEAFF.

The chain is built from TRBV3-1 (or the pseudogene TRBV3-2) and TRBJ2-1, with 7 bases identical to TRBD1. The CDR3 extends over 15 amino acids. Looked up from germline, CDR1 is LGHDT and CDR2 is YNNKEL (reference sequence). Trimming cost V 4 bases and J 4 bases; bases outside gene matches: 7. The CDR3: CASSPGQARYNEQFF. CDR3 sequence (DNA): TGTGCCAGCAGCCCCGGACAGGCCCGGTACAATGAGCAGTTCTTC.

The CDR3 nucleotides are TGTGCCAGCACCCGTCTGGGGGGGCCCGACTCTGGAAACACCATATATTTT. The encoded protein is CASTRLGGPDSGNTIYF. V gene TRBV9 combines with J gene TRBJ1-3; D perhaps matches TRBD1 (6 bases). The CDR3 extends over 17 amino acids. Germline V gives CDR1 SGDLS, CDR2 YYNGEE. Trimming stripped 6 bases from V and 0 bases from J, with 19 bases between.

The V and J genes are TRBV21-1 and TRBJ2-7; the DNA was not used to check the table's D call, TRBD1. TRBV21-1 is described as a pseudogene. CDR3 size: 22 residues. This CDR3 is CASSKVPNGCDTGQPSSYEQYV. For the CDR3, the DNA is TGTGCCAGCAGCAAAGTACCCAACGGGTGTGACACGGGACAGCCGAGCTCCTACGAGCAGTACGTC.

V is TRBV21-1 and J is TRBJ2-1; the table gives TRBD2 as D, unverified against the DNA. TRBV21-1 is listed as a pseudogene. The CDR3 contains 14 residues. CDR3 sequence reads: CASTSGLFQTEQFF. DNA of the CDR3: TGTGCCAGCACCTCGGGACTTTTCCAGACTGAGCAGTTCTTC.

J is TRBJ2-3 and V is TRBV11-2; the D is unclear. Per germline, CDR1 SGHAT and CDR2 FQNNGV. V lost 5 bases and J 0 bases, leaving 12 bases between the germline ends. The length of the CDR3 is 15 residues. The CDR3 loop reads CASSDSRASTDTQYF. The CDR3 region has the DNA TGTGCCAGCAGCGACTCTCGGGCTAGCACAGATACGCAGTATTTT.

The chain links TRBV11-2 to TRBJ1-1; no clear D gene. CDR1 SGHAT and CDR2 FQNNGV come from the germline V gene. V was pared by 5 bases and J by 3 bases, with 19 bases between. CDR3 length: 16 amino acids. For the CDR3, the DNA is TGTGCCAGCAGCCGCTGGTCCCCGGATGTGGACACTGAAGCTTTCTTT. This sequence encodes CASSRWSPDVDTEAFF.

The CDR3 DNA is TGTGCCAGTCAGGGGTGGGCCAAAAAACAGCCCCAGCATTTT. Encoded protein: CASQGWAKKQPQHF. V gene TRBV28 combines with J gene TRBJ1-5; possible D gene TRBD1, 6 bases. Germline V gene lookup returns CDR1 MDHEN and CDR2 SYDVKM. Trimming removed 9 bases at V and 7 bases at J, with 19 bases between. The CDR3 covers 14 residues.

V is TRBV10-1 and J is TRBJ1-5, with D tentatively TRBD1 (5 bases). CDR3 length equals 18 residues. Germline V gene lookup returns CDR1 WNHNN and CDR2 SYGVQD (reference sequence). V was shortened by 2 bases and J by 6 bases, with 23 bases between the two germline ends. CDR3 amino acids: CASSEGAEMGVVAQPQHF. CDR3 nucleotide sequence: TGCGCCAGCAGTGAGGGGGCGGAGATGGGAGTGGTGGCTCAGCCCCAGCATTTT.

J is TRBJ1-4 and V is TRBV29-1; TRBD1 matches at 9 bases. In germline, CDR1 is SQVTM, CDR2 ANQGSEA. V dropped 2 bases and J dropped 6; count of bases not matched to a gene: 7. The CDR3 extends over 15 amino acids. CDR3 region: CSVELRTGVHEKLFF. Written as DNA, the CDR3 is TGCAGCGTTGAATTACGGACAGGGGTTCATGAAAAACTGTTTTTT.

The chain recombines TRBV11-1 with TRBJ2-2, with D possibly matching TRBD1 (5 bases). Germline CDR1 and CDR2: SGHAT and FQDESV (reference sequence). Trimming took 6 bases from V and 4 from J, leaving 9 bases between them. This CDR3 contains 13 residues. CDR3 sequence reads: CASSWGGTGELFF. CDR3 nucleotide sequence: TGTGCCAGCAGTTGGGGCGGCACCGGGGAGCTGTTTTTT.

CDR3 coding DNA: TGTGCCAGCAGCCAGGCGGCGGGGGGCGCCTTCAATGAGCAGTTCTTC. Protein sequence: CASSQAAGGAFNEQFF. The gene calls are TRBV3-1 (or the pseudogene TRBV3-2) and TRBJ2-1; 8 nucleotides line up with TRBD2. The CDR3 extends over 16 amino acids. Losses at the gene ends were 3 bases for V and 6 bases for J; bases not matched to a gene: 10. Germline lookup yields CDR1 LGHDT and CDR2 YNNKEL (reference sequence).

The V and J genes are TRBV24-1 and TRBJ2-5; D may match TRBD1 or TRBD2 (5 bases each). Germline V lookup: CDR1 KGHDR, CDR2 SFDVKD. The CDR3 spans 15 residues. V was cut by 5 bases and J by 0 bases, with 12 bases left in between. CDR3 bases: TGTGCCACCAGTGCCCGCCCGGGACACCAAGAGACCCAGTACTTC. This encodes CATSARPGHQETQYF.

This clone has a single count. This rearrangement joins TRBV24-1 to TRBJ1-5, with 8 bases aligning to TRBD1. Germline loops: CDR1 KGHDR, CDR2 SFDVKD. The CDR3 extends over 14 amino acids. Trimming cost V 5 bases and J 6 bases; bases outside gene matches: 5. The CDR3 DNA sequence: TGTGCCACCAGTGGACAGGGGATCAGTCAGCCCCAGCATTTT. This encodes CATSGQGISQPQHF.

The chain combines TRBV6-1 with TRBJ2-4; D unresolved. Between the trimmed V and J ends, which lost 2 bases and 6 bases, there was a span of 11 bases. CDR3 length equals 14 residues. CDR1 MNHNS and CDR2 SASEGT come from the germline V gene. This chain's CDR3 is CASSENASPNIQYF. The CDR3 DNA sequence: TGTGCCAGCAGTGAAAACGCGAGTCCAAACATTCAGTACTTC.

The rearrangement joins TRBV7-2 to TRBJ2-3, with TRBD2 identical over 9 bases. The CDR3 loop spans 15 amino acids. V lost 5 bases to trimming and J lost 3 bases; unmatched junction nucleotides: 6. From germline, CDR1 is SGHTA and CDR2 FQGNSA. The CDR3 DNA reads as TGTGCCAGCAGCACCAGGACTAGCGCGACAGATACGCAGTATTTT. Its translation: CASSTRTSATDTQYF.

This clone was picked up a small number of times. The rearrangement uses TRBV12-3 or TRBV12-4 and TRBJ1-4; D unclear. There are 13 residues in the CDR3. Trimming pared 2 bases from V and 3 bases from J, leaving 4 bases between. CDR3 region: CASSLSPNEKLFF. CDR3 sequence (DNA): TGTGCCAGCAGTTTAAGTCCTAATGAAAAACTGTTTTTT.

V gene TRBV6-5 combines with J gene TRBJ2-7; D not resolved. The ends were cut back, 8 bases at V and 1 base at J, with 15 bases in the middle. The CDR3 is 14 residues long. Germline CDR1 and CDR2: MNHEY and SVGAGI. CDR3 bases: TGTGCCAGCCAACGACTTTCCGGATCCTACGAGCAGTACGTC. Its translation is CASQRLSGSYEQYV.

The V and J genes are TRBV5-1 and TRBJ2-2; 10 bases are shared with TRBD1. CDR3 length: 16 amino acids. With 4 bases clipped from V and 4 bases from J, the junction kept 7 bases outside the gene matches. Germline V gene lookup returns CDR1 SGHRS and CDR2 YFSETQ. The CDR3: CASSPGTGDPTGELFF. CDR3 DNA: TGCGCCAGCAGCCCGGGGACAGGGGACCCCACCGGGGAGCTGTTTTTT.

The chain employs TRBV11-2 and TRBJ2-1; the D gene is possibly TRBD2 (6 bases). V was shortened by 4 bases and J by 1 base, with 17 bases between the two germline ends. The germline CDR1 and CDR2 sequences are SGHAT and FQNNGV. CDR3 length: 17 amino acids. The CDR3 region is CASSSPLGGSSYNEQFF. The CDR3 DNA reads TGTGCCAGCAGCTCTCCTCTAGGAGGGAGTTCCTACAATGAGCAGTTCTTC.

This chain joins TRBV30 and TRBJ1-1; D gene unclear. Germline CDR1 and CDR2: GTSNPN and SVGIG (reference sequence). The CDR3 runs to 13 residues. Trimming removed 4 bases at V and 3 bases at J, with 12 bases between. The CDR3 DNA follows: TGTGCCTGGAAAACGCGGAGGGACACTGAAGCTTTCTTT. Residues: CAWKTRRDTEAFF. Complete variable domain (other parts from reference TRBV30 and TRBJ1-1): SQTIHQWPATLVQPVGSPLSLECTVEGTSNPNLYWYRQAAGRGLQLLFYSVGIGQISSEVPQNLSASRPQDRQFILSSKKLLLSDSGFYLCAWKTRRDTEAFFGQGTRLTVV.

The CDR3 DNA is TGTGCCAGTAGTATAGTAGAACCTTCAGATACGCAGTATTTT. It yields the protein CASSIVEPSDTQYF. This sequence joins TRBV19 and TRBJ2-3; D not certain. CDR3 length equals 14 residues. Germline CDR1 LNHDA, CDR2 SQIVND (reference sequence). V lost 1 base, J lost 4 bases, and 9 bases lay in between.

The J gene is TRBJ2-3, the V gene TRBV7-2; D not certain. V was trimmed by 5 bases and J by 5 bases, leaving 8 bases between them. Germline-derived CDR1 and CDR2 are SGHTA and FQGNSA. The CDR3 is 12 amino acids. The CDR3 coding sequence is TGTGCCAGCAGCCTATCTGAAGATACGCAGTATTTT. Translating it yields CASSLSEDTQYF.